The 12 T cell receptor beta chains presented below share a single source sample, sequenced in a study of blood T cell repertoires in COVID-19. The table came from immunoSEQ multiplex PCR; TCRdb's copy has only in-frame clones and leaves some out. The sample comprises fewer than 300,000 clones, 80% to 95% of which are singletons, and 0.95% to 1.3% rests with the top ten. Input material: PBMCs or T cells enriched from blood (not recorded which). These receptors originate from a woman in her thirties who had recovered from COVID-19.

The chain recombines TRBV7-9 with TRBJ2-1, with a possible D match to TRBD1 (6 bases). The CDR3 sequence is 13 residues long. The V end lost 5 bases, the J end lost 3 bases, and 8 bases lay between the germline ends. CDR1 and CDR2 (germline): SEHNR, FQNEAQ (reference sequence). CDR3: CASSPQGYNEQFF. As DNA, the CDR3 is TGTGCCAGCAGCCCACAGGGCTACAATGAGCAGTTCTTC.

The chain is built from TRBV5-1 and TRBJ1-1; D is undetermined. V was pared by 0 bases and J by 3 bases, with 12 bases between. This CDR3 is built from 15 residues. In germline, CDR1 is SGHRS, CDR2 YFSETQ. The CDR3 DNA is TGCGCCAGCAGCTTGGGTGAGGGTTGGGACACTGAAGCTTTCTTT. This gives the protein CASSLGEGWDTEAFF.

To note about this clone: Other nucleotide sequences from this sample produce the same CDR3. The chain uses TRBV28 and TRBJ1-2, with 8 bases matching TRBD1. Germline CDR1 and CDR2: MDHEN and SYDVKM. The CDR3 is 14 amino acids. Trimming took 6 bases from V and 5 from J; bases not matched to a gene: 8. CDR3 loop: CASRTGQGMYGYTF. The CDR3 nucleotides read TGTGCCAGCAGGACTGGACAGGGTATGTATGGCTACACCTTC.

The rearrangement links TRBV7-6 to TRBJ2-3; no reliable D call. Trimming took 5 bases from V and 3 from J, leaving 6 bases between them. CDR1 is SGHVS, CDR2 FNYEAQ, per germline. The CDR3 contains 12 residues. The CDR3: CASSLGTDTQYF. CDR3 nucleotide sequence: TGTGCCAGCAGCCTCGGGACAGATACGCAGTATTTT.

The V and J genes are TRBV5-1 and TRBJ2-3, with a possible D match to TRBD2 (6 bases). The CDR3 consists of 13 residues. V dropped 0 bases and J dropped 9 bases, with 11 bases sitting between them. CDR1 is SGHRS and CDR2 is YFSETQ in the germline V gene. The CDR3 nucleotides are TGCGCCAGCAGCTTGGCGGGAGAGAGCACGCAGTATTTT. It is translated as CASSLAGESTQYF. Variable domain in full (rest from reference TRBV5-1 and TRBJ2-3): KAGVTQTPRYLIKTRGQQVTLSCSPISGHRSVSWYQQTPGQGLQFLFEYFSETQRNKGNFPGRFSGRQFSNSRSEMNVSTLELGDSALYLCASSLAGESTQYFGPGTRLTVL.

This chain connects TRBV12-3 or TRBV12-4 to TRBJ2-4; D is unresolved. V was pared by 5 bases and J by 6 bases, with 11 bases between. The CDR3 runs to 13 residues. CDR3 protein: CASSDPPGNIQYF. The CDR3 DNA is TGTGCCAGCAGTGATCCCCCGGGAAACATTCAGTACTTC.

The chain is built from TRBV18 and TRBJ1-6; 9 bases map to TRBD1. The CDR3 is 15 residues long. Germline CDR1 reads KGHSH; CDR2 reads LQKENI. After removal of 9 bases from V and 6 bases from J, the junction contained 9 bases not matched to a gene. The CDR3 DNA follows: TGTGCCAGTTCAACTCGGGACAGGGTTAATTCACCCCTCCACTTT. Its protein product is CASSTRDRVNSPLHF.

This clone came up a few times. V usage is TRBV6-5 and J usage is TRBJ1-2; D call uncertain. V was pared by 6 bases and J by 0 bases, with 14 bases between. Germline-derived CDR1 and CDR2 are MNHEY and SVGAGI. The CDR3 contains 15 residues. The CDR3 loop is CASSDPGEANYGYTF. The CDR3 DNA sequence: TGTGCCAGCAGCGACCCGGGAGAAGCTAACTATGGCTACACCTTC.

This clone was seen once. The chain has TRBV28 and TRBJ2-7, with 9 bases matching TRBD2. Per germline, CDR1 MDHEN and CDR2 SYDVKM. V shed 5 bases, J shed 2 bases, and the junction held 4 bases outside the gene matches. The CDR3 has 14 residues. The CDR3 protein is CASSVLAGAYEQYF. Here the CDR3 DNA reads TGTGCCAGCAGTGTCTTAGCGGGGGCCTACGAGCAGTACTTC.

This chain joins TRBV29-1 and TRBJ1-2; D unresolved. V was shortened by 5 bases and J by 8 bases, with 33 bases between the two germline ends. The CDR3 covers 18 residues. The germline V gene encodes CDR1 SQVTM and CDR2 ANQGSEA. The CDR3 nucleotides read TGCAGCGTTTTGGGAGGGAGCGGAGGAAGAGGAAGAACGGGCGGCTACACCTTC. Amino acid sequence: CSVLGGSGGRGRTGGYTF.

The chain carries TRBV12-3 or TRBV12-4 and TRBJ2-5; a weak D match, TRBD1 (5 bases). The CDR3 runs to 13 residues. Trimming pared 3 bases from V and 4 bases from J, leaving 9 bases between. This CDR3 is CASSLNQGETQYF. CDR3 bases: TGTGCCAGCAGTTTGAACCAGGGAGAGACCCAGTACTTC.

CDR3 protein: CASSAGQKQETQYF. CDR3 nucleotide sequence: TGTGCCAGCAGCGCCGGACAGAAACAAGAGACCCAGTACTTC. J is TRBJ2-5 and V is TRBV28; D may be TRBD1 (6 bases). CDR1 is MDHEN, CDR2 SYDVKM, per germline. Trimming removed 6 bases from V and 2 bases from J, with 13 bases in between. The CDR3 is made up of 14 amino acids. The full variable domain, completed using reference TRBV28 and TRBJ2-5, is DVKVTQSSRYLVKRTGEKVFLECVQDMDHENMFWYRQDPGLGLRLIYFSYDVKMKEKGDIPEGYSVSREKKERFSLILESASTNQTSMYLCASSAGQKQETQYFGPGTRLLVL.